This is a list of T cell receptor beta chains from one sample in a study of OX40 agonist ivuxolimab in advanced cancers. Generated by immunoSEQ multiplex PCR, the TCRdb table keeps only in-frame clones and is missing some. The sample has fewer than 11,000 clones; around 78% are singletons. This specimen consisted of CD4+ or CD8+ T cells sorted from blood, obtained in a trial of the OX40 agonist ivuxolimab. The origin of the receptors is an adult with an advanced solid tumor such as melanoma, head and neck, liver or kidney cancer. Each CDR3 is given with its conserved first and last residue. A D gene is named only where the DNA matches it firmly. Clone size appears in some rows only: once, few, many, or a class for an expanded clone.

cdr3_aa cdr3_nt j_call clone_size v_call d_call
CASSLDPGGGYNEQFF TGTGCCAGCAGCTTAGATCCGGGAGGTGGCTACAATGAGCAGTTCTTC TRBJ2-1 NA TRBV11-3 TRBD2
CASSPEVGEETQYF TGTGCCAGCAGCCCAGAGGTAGGAGAAGAGACCCAGTACTTC TRBJ2-5 medium-sized TRBV7-9 NA
CASSPAGEGNQPQHF TGTGCCAGTAGCCCCGCGGGGGAAGGGAATCAGCCCCAGCATTTT TRBJ1-5 NA TRBV19 NA
CASSEDGNQETQYF TGTGCCAGCAGCGAGGACGGCAACCAAGAGACCCAGTACTTC TRBJ2-5 once TRBV9 NA
CASSQGGFLSTDTQYF TGTGCCAGCAGTCAAGGGGGTTTTCTGAGCACAGATACGCAGTATTTT TRBJ2-3 NA TRBV7-9 NA
CASSLAFGSQETQYF TGCGCCAGCAGCTTGGCCTTCGGCAGCCAAGAGACCCAGTACTTC TRBJ2-5 NA TRBV5-1 NA
CASSQDPSLNEKLFF TGCGCCAGCAGCCAAGATCCCAGCCTTAATGAAAAACTGTTTTTT TRBJ1-4 few TRBV4-1 NA
CASSSRTGEAQYF TGCGCCAGCAGCTCGCGGACAGGGGAGGCCCAGTACTTC TRBJ2-5 NA TRBV5-1 TRBD1
CASSVRGTRNTQYF TGTGCCAGCAGTGTACGCGGGACTAGAAATACGCAGTATTTT TRBJ2-3 NA TRBV6-5 TRBD2
CASREDSSNQPQHF TGTGCCAGCAGGGAAGACAGTAGCAATCAGCCCCAGCATTTT TRBJ1-5 NA TRBV2 NA
CASSDPLVGSNEQFF TGTGCCAGCAGTGATCCCCTAGTAGGGAGCAATGAGCAGTTCTTC TRBJ2-1 NA TRBV6-1 NA
CASGWGTDSGANVLTF TGTGCCAGCGGATGGGGGACAGACTCTGGGGCCAACGTCCTGACTTTC TRBJ2-6 NA TRBV9 TRBD1
CASSQDRGTGGGEAFF TGCGCCAGCAGCCAAGATAGAGGGACAGGCGGTGGTGAAGCTTTCTTT TRBJ1-1 NA TRBV4-3 TRBD1
CASSFNSGGYNGQFF TGTGCCAGCAGCTTCAACTCGGGGGGCTACAATGGGCAGTTCTTC TRBJ2-1 NA TRBV7-6 NA
CSVSGTGPAGYTF TGCAGCGTCTCCGGGACAGGACCTGCTGGCTACACCTTC TRBJ1-2 once TRBV29-1 TRBD1
CASSLVQHPNTEAFF TGTGCCAGCAGCTTAGTACAACACCCGAACACTGAAGCTTTCTTT TRBJ1-1 NA TRBV11-2 NA
CASSPLEGPVGYTF TGTGCCAGCAGCCCCTTGGAGGGGCCTGTTGGCTACACCTTC TRBJ1-2 NA TRBV7-2 NA